This T cell receptor (beta chain) originates from a study of cytomegalovirus exposure and HLA in healthy donors. Across the study: Most donors, more than 80% of a few hundred genotyped, fell in the Caucasian-associated ancestry cluster. The study, taken as a whole, reports: Three CMV-associated chains proved CMV antigen-specific in vitro. HLA-A and HLA-B allele assignments for most subjects were reportedly predicted accurately using TCR beta sequences. Later analysis showed most CMV-associated TCR beta chains appearing HLA-restricted.

Germline loops: CDR1 MNHEY, CDR2 SMNVEV (reference sequence). Trimming took 4 bases from V and 4 from J, leaving 11 bases between them. The CDR3 has 14 amino acids. This clone was seen a few times. The antigen is undetermined. A multiplex PCR was run with 60 Vbeta primers and 13 Jbeta primers. Sequencing used immunoSEQ multiplex PCR; TCRdb keeps in-frame clones, though not all of them. The table has 100,000 to 150,000 clones, 8% to 11% seen once. The V and J genes are TRBV27 and TRBJ1-3; no reliable D call. The clonotype originates from a woman aged 18-29 years in good health and CMV-seropositive. The sample consisted of PBMCs. CDR3 protein: CASSSSLSGNTIYF. CDR3 DNA: TGTGCCAGCAGTTCAAGCTTATCGGGAAACACCATATATTTT.